This T cell receptor (beta chain) was documented in a study of prognosis after radiotherapy for stage I lung cancer. Across the study: Enrollment of stage I non-small cell lung cancer patients ran from April 2018 to January 2019. Study-wide results and limits: Unique TCR clone counts went down once patients had stereotactic body radiation therapy, median approximately 9,600 versus 7,200.

Genomic DNA yielded TCR beta CDR3, amplified by two-round multiplex PCR. Used in first-round PCR were primers specific to each TRBV and TRBJ gene. TCRdb itself ran the multiplex PCR reads through MiXCR, one entry per CDR3 protein. The sample contains some 56,000 distinct CDR3 sequences, 26% of which appear only once. In its sample, this clonotype was seen many times. Its antigen is undetermined. Trimming removed 3 bases from V and 7 bases from J, with 1 base in between. The CDR3 contains 10 residues. Germline lookup yields CDR1 MNHNS and CDR2 SASEGT. Sequenced material: PBMCs, taken before or after stereotactic body radiation therapy (not recorded which). This clonotype originated in a donor over 45 with non-small cell lung cancer. The rearrangement uses TRBV6-1 and TRBJ2-1, with unresolved D. The CDR3 loop is CASSDNEQFF. The CDR3 nucleotides are TGTGCCAGCAGTGATAATGAGCAGTTCTTC.